Shown below are 22 T cell receptor beta chains from a single sample sequenced in a study of T cell responses to AZD1222 COVID-19 vaccine. Profiling relied on immunoSEQ multiplex PCR, and the TCRdb table lists in-frame clones only, not all of them. This table holds 100,000 to 150,000 clones, 87% found once. The source was peripheral blood, collected on day 0 of AZD1222 vaccination. The receptors shown here come from an adult in good health.

The chain links TRBV24-1 to TRBJ2-1, with D hard to call. The CDR3 has 14 residues. Trimming shortened V by 1 base and J by 9 bases, and 12 bases separated the two germline ends. Germline V gene data show CDR1 as KGHDR and CDR2 as SFDVKD. The CDR3 here is CATSDFASRSEQFF. The CDR3 DNA follows: TGTGCCACCAGTGATTTCGCTAGTAGGTCTGAGCAGTTCTTC.

J is TRBJ1-1 and V is TRBV3-1 (or the pseudogene TRBV3-2); D remains unclear. The CDR3 totals 12 residues. Trimming cost V 5 bases and J 0 bases, with 4 bases left between them. Germline CDR1 reads LGHDT; CDR2 reads YNNKEL (reference sequence). CDR3 sequence: CASSTVNTEAFF. The CDR3 bases are TGTGCCAGCAGCACCGTGAACACTGAAGCTTTCTTT.

The chain uses TRBV4-1 and TRBJ2-1; TRBD2 is a possible D gene (6 bases). The CDR3 length is 16 residues. Germline assignment: CDR1 MGHRA and CDR2 YSYEKL. Trimming shortened V by 2 bases and J by 2 bases, and 13 bases separated the two germline ends. This chain's CDR3 is CASSQPLARPYNEQFF. Written as DNA, the CDR3 is TGCGCCAGCAGCCAACCCCTAGCGAGACCCTACAATGAGCAGTTCTTC.

The chain joins TRBV7-9 to TRBJ2-1; TRBD1 agrees at 12 bases. J gave up 7 bases and V 7 bases, and 11 bases lay outside the gene matches. CDR1 SEHNR and CDR2 FQNEAQ come from the germline V gene (reference sequence). This CDR3 has 16 residues. DNA of the CDR3: TGTGCCAGCAACCCCCTGGGGACAGGGGGCTCGAATGAGCAGTTCTTC. The encoded protein is CASNPLGTGGSNEQFF. Based on the CDR3 plus reference TRBV7-9 and TRBJ2-1, the full variable domain is DTGVSQNPRHKITKRGQNVTFRCDPISEHNRLYWYRQTLGQGPEFLTYFQNEAQLEKSRLLSDRFSAERPKGSFSTLEIQRTEQGDSAMYLCASNPLGTGGSNEQFFGPGTRLTVL.

The rearrangement uses TRBV27 and TRBJ1-5, with no clear D. This CDR3 contains 16 residues. The germline V and J ends were trimmed by 2 bases and 7 bases, with 18 bases remaining between them. CDR1 and CDR2 from the germline V gene are MNHEY and SMNVEV (reference sequence). The CDR3 here is CASSLGLKGSGQPQHF. In DNA form, the CDR3 reads TGTGCCAGCAGTTTAGGGCTCAAGGGTTCGGGGCAGCCCCAGCATTTT.

The rearrangement uses TRBV9 and TRBJ2-7; 12 nucleotides agree with TRBD2. J was trimmed by 1 base and V by 4 bases; bases with no gene match: 9. Germline V gene lookup returns CDR1 SGDLS and CDR2 YYNGEE. The CDR3 has 17 amino acids. CDR3 nucleotides: TGTGCCAGCAGCCCTCACCCTCTAGCGGGGGGGTCCTACGAGCAGTACTTC. It specifies CASSPHPLAGGSYEQYF.

The chain combines TRBV7-6 with TRBJ2-3, with TRBD1 identical over 10 bases. Germline V lookup: CDR1 SGHVS, CDR2 FNYEAQ. The trim removed 5 bases at V and 1 base at J, leaving 6 bases unmatched. The CDR3 is made up of 16 amino acids. This chain's CDR3 is CASSPGQGGGTDTQYF. For the CDR3, the DNA is TGTGCCAGCAGCCCCGGACAGGGGGGGGGCACAGATACGCAGTATTTT.

This clone was counted only a few times. The genes are TRBV28 and TRBJ1-6, with 7 bases identical to TRBD1. V shed 2 bases, J shed 7 bases, and the junction held 5 bases outside the gene matches. The CDR3 totals 15 residues. Germline V gene sequence: CDR1 MDHEN, CDR2 SYDVKM. The CDR3 loop is CASSLGGGVNSPLHF. CDR3 nucleotides: TGTGCCAGCAGTTTAGGAGGGGGCGTAAATTCACCCCTCCACTTT.

The chain couples TRBV10-3 to TRBJ1-5; D ambiguous. V lost 3 bases, J lost 6 bases, and 6 bases lay in between. The CDR3 has 12 residues. Germline CDR1 and CDR2: ENHRY and SYGVKD. CDR3 amino acids: CAISEYGQPQHF. The CDR3 bases are TGTGCCATCAGTGAATATGGTCAGCCCCAGCATTTT.

CDR3 sequence (DNA): TGTGCCAGCTCACCAAAAACGGGACAGGGTACCTACAATGAGCAGTTCTTC. This codes for CASSPKTGQGTYNEQFF. The V call is TRBV18, the J call TRBJ2-1; 9 nucleotides agree with TRBD1. V shed 2 bases and J 2 bases; nucleotides not matched to a gene: 7. The CDR3 runs 17 residues. Germline loops: CDR1 KGHSH, CDR2 LQKENI.

This chain uses TRBV4-2 with TRBJ1-1; 9 nucleotides align to TRBD1. Germline trimming cut 2 bases from V and 10 bases from J; bases unmatched to any gene: 11. The CDR3 sequence is 15 residues long. Germline V CDR1 and CDR2: LGHNA, YNFKEQ. Here the CDR3 reads CASSQYRDRVWGAFF. CDR3 DNA: TGTGCCAGCAGCCAATACCGGGACAGGGTTTGGGGAGCTTTCTTT.

J is TRBJ1-2 and V is TRBV7-6; TRBD1 aligns across 7 bases. V was pared by 3 bases and J by 6 bases, with 10 bases of the junction left unmatched. Germline CDR1 reads SGHVS; CDR2 reads FNYEAQ. CDR3 length: 15 amino acids. DNA for the CDR3: TGTGCCAGCAGCTTTAGGGACAGAGGTATCGATGGCTACACCTTC. This codes for CASSFRDRGIDGYTF.

The chain combines TRBV29-1 with TRBJ2-1; weak D call: TRBD1 (6 bases). V dropped 5 bases and J dropped 0 bases, with 8 bases sitting between them. The length of the CDR3 is 13 residues. Germline V gives CDR1 SQVTM, CDR2 ANQGSEA. The CDR3 region has the DNA TGCAGCGTTACAGGGCGCTCCTACAATGAGCAGTTCTTC. It is translated as CSVTGRSYNEQFF.

The chain has TRBV18 and TRBJ1-3, with 8 bases that match TRBD1. Germline-derived CDR1 and CDR2 are KGHSH and LQKENI. The CDR3 runs 15 residues. J gave up 2 bases and V 4 bases, and 4 bases lay outside the gene matches. The CDR3 sequence: CASSQDRAPGNTIYF. The CDR3 DNA follows: TGTGCCAGCTCACAGGACAGGGCCCCTGGAAACACCATATATTTT.

The chain uses TRBV7-5 and TRBJ1-4; the D call in the table, TRBD1, was not verified against the DNA. TRBV7-5 is a pseudogene. This CDR3 is built from 16 residues. The CDR3 nucleotides are TGTGTCAGAAGCTGCCCTGACAGGGCACTAAATGAAAAACTGTTTTTT. As protein: CVRSCPDRALNEKLFF.

The chain employs TRBV7-2 and TRBJ2-7; D assignment may be TRBD1 or TRBD2 (6 bases each). The CDR3 is made up of 14 amino acids. With 4 bases removed from V and 5 bases from J, the gap between germline ends came to 15 bases. Germline CDR1 SGHTA, CDR2 FQGNSA. CDR3 region: CASSSGASVHEQYF. The CDR3 nucleotides read TGTGCCAGCAGCTCGGGGGCCTCTGTCCACGAGCAGTACTTC.

V is TRBV6-1 and J is TRBJ2-7, with TRBD1 matching 9 bases. Per the germline V gene, CDR1 is MNHNS and CDR2 is SASEGT. This CDR3 is 15 amino acids long. V lost 2 bases and J lost 3; bases outside the gene matches: 5. In DNA, the CDR3 is TGTGCCAGCAGTGAAATGGGACAGGGAATCTACGAGCAGTACTTC. It is translated as CASSEMGQGIYEQYF.

This rearrangement joins TRBV9 to TRBJ1-1; D not resolved. V was pared by 4 bases and J by 6 bases, with 16 bases between. The CDR3 totals 14 residues. Germline-derived CDR1 and CDR2 are SGDLS and YYNGEE. The CDR3 DNA sequence: TGTGCCAGCAGCCCCCGGCATGAGGGTGCTGAAGCTTTCTTT. This translates into CASSPRHEGAEAFF.

The chain joins TRBV2 to TRBJ2-5, with no clear D. The CDR3 sequence is 12 residues long. V lost 0 bases and J lost 5, with 4 bases in between. Germline assignment: CDR1 SNHLY and CDR2 FYNNEI. The CDR3 DNA is TGTGCCAGCAGTGAAGCATGGGAGACCCAGTACTTC. Translation gives CASSEAWETQYF.

This sequence joins TRBV7-9 and TRBJ2-7; D may be TRBD1 or TRBD2 (5 bases each). Germline V lookup: CDR1 SEHNR, CDR2 FQNEAQ (reference sequence). The CDR3 totals 15 residues. Trimming shortened V by 3 bases and J by 2 bases, and 14 bases separated the two germline ends. The CDR3 DNA reads as TGTGCCAGCAGCTTGGCCGGGACGTTGACCTACGAGCAGTACTTC. It is translated as CASSLAGTLTYEQYF.

The chain employs TRBV12-3 or TRBV12-4 and TRBJ2-3; D unclear. V was trimmed by 6 bases and J by 2 bases, leaving 3 bases between them. The CDR3 runs 11 residues. The CDR3 region has the DNA TGTGCCAGCAGCGACACAGATACGCAGTATTTT. Translated, it gives CASSDTDTQYF.

The sample holds one count of this clone. The chain recombines TRBV5-1 with TRBJ1-5, with D unresolved. The V gene's germline CDR1 is SGHRS and CDR2 YFSETQ. The CDR3 is made up of 15 amino acids. The V end lost 0 bases, the J end lost 6 bases, and 13 bases lay between the germline ends. CDR3 residues: CASSLGDAMGQPQHF. In nucleotides, the CDR3 is TGCGCCAGCAGCTTGGGGGATGCCATGGGTCAGCCCCAGCATTTT.